In its sample, the clone carrying this TCR beta chain was seen many times. Time point noted: pre-sensitization, week 0. The treatment was: therapeutic diphenylcyclopropenone sensitization with weekly scalp DPC. V shed 2 bases and J shed 4 bases, with 17 bases lying between them. The CDR3 extends over 16 amino acids. Germline V gene data show CDR1 as LGHNA and CDR2 as YNFKEQ. TCRdb recomputed calls from the RACE reads with MiXCR, one row per CDR3 protein. This sample carries about 120,000 distinct CDR3 sequences, roughly 12% of them seen once, and the ten largest clones take roughly 2.8%. This sample was taken from a study of human T cells and chemical hapten exposure.

This sample comprised whole blood, obtained in connection with sensitization to the hapten diphenylcyclopropenone (DPC). V gene TRBV4-2 combines with J gene TRBJ1-2; maybe TRBD1 (5 bases). This TCR derives from a woman aged 18-29 years with alopecia areata. Some clones in this sample may be carry-over from other donors' samples. CDR3 sequence reads: CASSQPVAGSGYGYTF. CDR3 nucleotide sequence: TGTGCCAGCAGCCAACCGGTGGCAGGGAGTGGCTATGGCTACACCTTC.